This TCR beta chain emerged from a study of T cells in Graves' hyperthyroidism and ophthalmopathy. Regarding the study as a whole: Stable hyperthyroidism and ophthalmopathy were separated using 13 V-J signatures.

This clonotype has just a few counts. Antigen unknown. Clinical Activity Scores of at least 3, NOSPECS grades of at least 4 and durations under 3 months characterized ophthalmopathy patients. Exclusion of patients followed from uncontrolled infection, other autoimmune disease, pregnancy or lactation. 10 ml of fresh peripheral blood supplied the PBMCs. Authors of the study amplified TCR beta CDR3 regions from RNA transcripts. The TCR CDR3 was amplified in a first-round RT-PCR using the HTBI primer set. TCRdb passed the multiplex PCR reads through MiXCR, listing each CDR3 protein once. Among about 270,000 distinct CDR3 sequences, around 20% were seen once, and the ten largest hold 50% to 75%. Sequences were obtained from blood. The receptor was isolated from a man younger than 40 with Graves' ophthalmopathy.

Here the CDR3 reads CASSPDREHTGELFF. CDR3 in DNA: TGTGCCAGCAGTCCTGACAGGGAGCACACCGGGGAGCTGTTTTTT. The chain employs TRBV12-3 or TRBV12-4 and TRBJ2-2; 7 nucleotides agree with TRBD1. CDR3 length equals 15 residues. V dropped 5 bases and J dropped 3; count of bases not matched to a gene: 6.